Below are 9 T cell receptor beta chains sequenced from a single sample in a study of STAT5B mutations in CD4+ large granular lymphocyte leukemia. Sequenced by immunoSEQ multiplex PCR; TCRdb stores in-frame clones only, minus some. This sample carries some 45,000 clones, 80% to 90% of them seen once, and the ten largest clones take roughly 2.5%. Sequences were obtained from CD4+ T cells from blood buffy coats. The receptors stem from a human donor in good health.

The chain recombines TRBV10-3 with TRBJ2-1; the match to TRBD2 covers 8 bases. The ends lost 2 bases at V and 9 bases at J; junction bases unmatched: 9. This CDR3 is built from 15 residues. CDR1 ENHRY and CDR2 SYGVKD come from the germline V gene. CDR3 DNA: TGTGCCATCAGTGAGCGCCCTAGCGGGTTAGGTGAGCAGTTCTTC. It encodes CAISERPSGLGEQFF.

The chain joins TRBV5-4 to TRBJ2-3, with D tentatively TRBD1 or TRBD2 (6 bases each). The CDR3 has 17 amino acids. Per the germline V gene, CDR1 is SGHNT and CDR2 is YYREEE (reference sequence). V lost 7 bases and J 4 bases, leaving 25 bases between the germline ends. CDR3 coding DNA: TGTGCCAGCCACGGGGGACCGGGACAAGGTGGACCAGATACGCAGTATTTT. Residues: CASHGGPGQGGPDTQYF.

This chain connects TRBV7-2 to TRBJ2-1, with TRBD1 matching over 9 bases. The V segment lost 3 bases and the J segment 6 bases; nucleotides outside the gene matches: 6. The germline CDR1 and CDR2 sequences are SGHTA and FQGNSA. This CDR3 is built from 15 residues. The CDR3 loop is CASSFRPTGGNEQFF. Written as DNA, the CDR3 is TGTGCCAGCAGCTTCAGGCCGACAGGGGGCAATGAGCAGTTCTTC.

CDR3 bases: TGTGCCAGCAGCTTAGACCGGGGCTACGAGCAGTACTTC. Translating gives CASSLDRGYEQYF. The chain carries TRBV7-3 and TRBJ2-7; possibly TRBD2 for D (5 bases). V lost 2 bases to trimming and J lost 3 bases, with 8 bases between them. The length of the CDR3 is 13 residues. Germline CDR1 reads SGHTA; CDR2 reads FQGTGA. Complete variable domain (other parts from reference TRBV7-3 and TRBJ2-7): GAGVSQTPSNKVTEKGKYVELRCDPISGHTALYWYRQSLGQGPEFLIYFQGTGAADDSGLPNDRFFAVRPEGSVSTLKIQRTERGDSAVYLCASSLDRGYEQYFGPGTRLTVT.

The chain joins TRBV7-9 to TRBJ1-2; 7 bases match TRBD1. V gave up 5 bases and J gave up 6 bases; unmatched junction bases: 9. CDR3 size: 14 residues. The germline V gene encodes CDR1 SEHNR and CDR2 FQNEAQ (reference sequence). CDR3 sequence (DNA): TGTGCCAGCAGCACCCAGCCCGGACAGGATGGCTACACCTTC. Translating it yields CASSTQPGQDGYTF.

There are a few counts of this clone. The chain employs TRBV6-6 and TRBJ2-4, with D perhaps matching TRBD1 (6 bases). Germline V gene lookup returns CDR1 MNHNY and CDR2 SVGAGI (reference sequence). V lost 9 bases, J lost 0 bases, and 15 bases lay in between. The CDR3 sequence is 15 residues long. CDR3 nucleotides: TGTGCCAGTCGAAACAGGGATCTAGCCAAAAACATTCAGTACTTC. Its protein product is CASRNRDLAKNIQYF.

J is TRBJ2-3 and V is TRBV6-1, with 9 bases matching TRBD1. Germline loops: CDR1 MNHNS, CDR2 SASEGT. The CDR3 has 18 residues. Trimming took 4 bases from V and 1 from J; bases not matched to a gene: 12. CDR3 sequence: CASSVLGARTGGTDTQYF. In DNA form, the CDR3 reads TGTGCCAGCAGTGTGCTGGGGGCAAGGACAGGGGGCACAGATACGCAGTATTTT.

V gene TRBV2 combines with J gene TRBJ2-7, with D possibly matching TRBD1 (6 bases). The CDR3 has 12 residues. Looked up from germline, CDR1 is SNHLY and CDR2 is FYNNEI. The V end lost 4 bases, the J end lost 3 bases, and 7 bases lay between the germline ends. The CDR3 sequence is CASSGDIYEQYF. DNA for the CDR3: TGTGCCAGCAGTGGGGACATCTACGAGCAGTACTTC.

This chain links TRBV27 with TRBJ1-1, with D unresolved. V shed 2 bases and J shed 3 bases, with 13 bases lying between them. The CDR3 spans 15 residues. Germline loops: CDR1 MNHEY, CDR2 SMNVEV (reference sequence). In DNA, the CDR3 is TGTGCCAGCAGTTTACTTGGTTTAGGAGACACTGAAGCTTTCTTT. Translated, it gives CASSLLGLGDTEAFF.